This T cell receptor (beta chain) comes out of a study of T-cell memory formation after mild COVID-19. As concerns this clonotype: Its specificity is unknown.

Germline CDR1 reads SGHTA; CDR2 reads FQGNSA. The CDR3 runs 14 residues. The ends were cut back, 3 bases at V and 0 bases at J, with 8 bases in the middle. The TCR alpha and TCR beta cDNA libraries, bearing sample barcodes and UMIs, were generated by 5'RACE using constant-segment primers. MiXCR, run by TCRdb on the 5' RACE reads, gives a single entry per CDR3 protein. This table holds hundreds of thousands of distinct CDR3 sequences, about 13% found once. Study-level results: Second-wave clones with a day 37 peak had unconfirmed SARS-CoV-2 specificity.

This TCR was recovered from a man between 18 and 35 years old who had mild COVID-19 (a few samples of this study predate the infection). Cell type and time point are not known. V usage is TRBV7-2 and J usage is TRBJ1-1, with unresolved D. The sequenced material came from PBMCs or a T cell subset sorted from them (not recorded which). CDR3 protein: CASSLGIVNTEAFF. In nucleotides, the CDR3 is TGTGCCAGCAGCTTGGGGATTGTGAACACTGAAGCTTTCTTT.